These 26 T cell receptor beta chains originate from one sample sequenced in a study of blood T cells in healthy people across ages (dated by TCRdb to about 2015). Preparation of the library involved 5' RACE. Sequencing instrument: Illumina HiSeq 2500. A second 7 to 11 cycle PCR used a sample-barcoded 5' primer and a J-beta primer mix. Using fastp trimming at Q25 and MiXCR clonotype assembly, TCRdb reanalyzed the public sequencing data and kept in-frame beta chains. Entries that share a CDR3 protein sequence are merged under the most common genes and DNA. Here the sample has about 1.4 million distinct CDR3 sequences; around 59% occur a single time. The top ten hold over 6.5% of the sample. The sequencing sample was made of blood. These receptors originate from a man aged 18 to 35 in good health.

This clonotype has only one observation. CDR3 in DNA: TGTGCCAGCAGCCAAGATCTGACCTCTGGGGCCAACGTCCTGACTTTC. Translating gives CASSQDLTSGANVLTF. The chain joins TRBV14 to TRBJ2-6; no clear D gene. This CDR3 region has 16 residues. The V end lost 0 bases, the J end lost 0 bases, and 6 bases lay between the germline ends. Germline V gives CDR1 SGHDN, CDR2 FVKESK.

This clonotype was seen more than once but under ten times. The chain is built from TRBV20-1 and TRBJ2-7; TRBD1 might be the D (5 bases). The ends were cut back, 5 bases at V and 0 bases at J, with 11 bases in the middle. The V gene's germline CDR1 is DFQATT and CDR2 SNEGSKA (reference sequence). The CDR3 loop spans 13 amino acids. The CDR3 DNA is TGCAGTGCTCAGGGTACCGGCTCCTACGAGCAGTACTTC. Encoded protein: CSAQGTGSYEQYF.

V is TRBV5-1 and J is TRBJ2-7; 7 bases match TRBD1. The CDR3 loop spans 15 amino acids. From germline, CDR1 is SGHRS and CDR2 YFSETQ. J gave up 3 bases and V 4 bases, and 10 bases lay outside the gene matches. DNA for the CDR3: TGCGCCAGCAGCCGGGACAGCCAGGGGAACTACGAGCAGTACTTC. This sequence encodes CASSRDSQGNYEQYF.

The rearrangement uses TRBV28 and TRBJ2-3; D is uncertain. Per the germline V gene, CDR1 is MDHEN and CDR2 is SYDVKM. Trimming removed 2 bases at V and 2 bases at J, with 8 bases between. The CDR3 runs 14 residues. CDR3: CASSLLPTTDTQYF. CDR3 coding DNA: TGTGCCAGCAGTTTACTGCCCACCACAGATACGCAGTATTTT.

The chain joins TRBV6-5 to TRBJ2-1, with a tentative D call TRBD2 (5 bases). Germline CDR1 reads MNHEY; CDR2 reads SVGAGI. Trimming pared 0 bases from V and 7 bases from J, leaving 25 bases between. The CDR3 has 19 residues. CDR3 DNA sequence: TGTGCCAGCAGTTACTCCCTACCCTCCACTGCAGCTCGGGATAATGAGCAGTTCTTC. Translated: CASSYSLPSTAARDNEQFF.

This clonotype was seen a handful of times. The V call is TRBV9, the J call TRBJ2-3; D is undetermined. The CDR3 consists of 15 residues. The germline gives CDR1 SGDLS, CDR2 YYNGEE. Trimming removed 4 bases from V and 6 bases from J, with 18 bases in between. CDR3 amino acids: CASSSTTRLGDTQYF. In DNA, the CDR3 is TGTGCCAGCAGCTCCACAACGCGTTTAGGGGATACGCAGTATTTT.

This clonotype was counted only a few times. The rearrangement uses TRBV4-3 and TRBJ1-1; no clear D gene. Germline lookup yields CDR1 LGHNA and CDR2 YSLEER. The CDR3 consists of 15 residues. V lost 3 bases to trimming and J lost 5 bases, with 16 bases between them. In DNA form, the CDR3 reads TGCGCCAGCAGCCAGGGAAGAGACTACGAGACTGAAGCTTTCTTT. This translates into CASSQGRDYETEAFF.

The chain employs TRBV3-1 and TRBJ2-5; D is uncertain. The length of the CDR3 is 15 residues. V was shortened by 1 base and J by 0 bases, with 9 bases between the two germline ends. Germline CDR1 reads LGHDT; CDR2 reads YNNKEL (reference sequence). This CDR3 is CASSQGSHYQETQYF. The CDR3 nucleotides are TGTGCCAGCAGCCAAGGGTCCCATTACCAAGAGACCCAGTACTTC.

The chain has TRBV4-1 and TRBJ2-7; 9 bases agree with TRBD1. Germline V lookup: CDR1 MGHRA, CDR2 YSYEKL. This CDR3 comprises 15 residues. V was clipped by 2 bases and J by 2 bases; unmatched bases: 4. The chain's CDR3 is CASSQWDRATYEQYF. The CDR3 DNA reads TGCGCCAGCAGCCAATGGGACAGGGCAACCTACGAGCAGTACTTC.

This chain uses TRBV12-3 or TRBV12-4 with TRBJ2-7; weak D call: TRBD1 (5 bases). The J call may be in error: the DNA end matches TRBJ2-5 better. The CDR3 contains 12 residues. CDR3 in amino acids: CASGASEETQYF. CDR3 nucleotides: TGTGCCAGCGGGGCATCCGAAGAGACCCAGTACTTC.

V is TRBV4-1 and J is TRBJ2-3; D gene ambiguous. The CDR3 loop spans 14 amino acids. V lost 2 bases to trimming and J lost 0 bases, with 6 bases between them. CDR1 MGHRA and CDR2 YSYEKL come from the germline V gene. CDR3 coding DNA: TGCGCCAGCAGCCAACCCAGAAGCACAGATACGCAGTATTTT. It translates to CASSQPRSTDTQYF.

The rearrangement joins TRBV29-1 to TRBJ2-1, with D hard to call. V was pared by 6 bases and J by 7 bases, with 16 bases between. The germline V gene encodes CDR1 SQVTM and CDR2 ANQGSEA. This CDR3 region has 13 residues. For the CDR3, the DNA is TGCAGCGTCAAACGGACGGTTTGGAATGAGCAGTTCTTC. Amino acids: CSVKRTVWNEQFF.

V usage is TRBV20-1 and J usage is TRBJ2-1; 11 bases fit TRBD2. The J call may be mistaken, given a closer DNA end match to TRBJ2-7. The CDR3 is made up of 15 amino acids. The germline CDR1 and CDR2 sequences are DFQATT and SNEGSKA (reference sequence). In nucleotides, the CDR3 is TGCAGTGCTCCTCGACTAGCGGGACGCCCCAATGAGCAGTACTTC. Translation: CSAPRLAGRPNEQYF.

This clonotype was counted only a few times. This chain joins TRBV7-9 and TRBJ2-5; the D is unclear. The ends were cut back, 0 bases at V and 5 bases at J, with 13 bases in the middle. The germline V gene has CDR1 SEHNR and CDR2 FQNEAQ (reference sequence). The length of the CDR3 is 15 residues. This CDR3 reads CASSLAQWAAETQYF. The DNA of the CDR3 is TGTGCCAGCAGCTTAGCGCAGTGGGCGGCGGAGACCCAGTACTTC.

This rearrangement joins TRBV2 to TRBJ2-3; D possibly corresponds to TRBD1 (5 bases). The CDR3 contains 17 residues. Germline assignment: CDR1 SNHLY and CDR2 FYNNEI. V lost 8 bases and J 2 bases, leaving 23 bases between the germline ends. This chain's CDR3 is CASDRPLYMGPTDTQYF. CDR3 sequence (DNA): TGTGCCAGCGACAGACCCTTGTACATGGGGCCCACAGATACGCAGTATTTT.

This chain connects TRBV29-1 to TRBJ2-1; TRBD1 is a possible D gene (6 bases). The germline V gene encodes CDR1 SQVTM and CDR2 ANQGSEA. V was cut by 7 bases and J by 2 bases, with 21 bases left in between. The CDR3 consists of 16 residues. In nucleotides, the CDR3 is TGCAGCGCTCAAAGCCCGCTCAGGGGTACCTACAATGAGCAGTTCTTC. It encodes CSAQSPLRGTYNEQFF.

The V gene is TRBV5-5, the J gene TRBJ2-2, with a tentative D call TRBD1 (6 bases). The CDR3 is 14 amino acids. V lost 2 bases and J 5 bases, leaving 10 bases between the germline ends. Germline assignment: CDR1 SGHKS and CDR2 YYEKEE (reference sequence). CDR3 in amino acids: CASSFLTGTGELFF. As DNA, the CDR3 is TGTGCCAGCAGCTTCCTCACAGGGACCGGGGAGCTGTTTTTT.

This clonotype showed up many times. The chain combines TRBV11-2 with TRBJ2-5; D remains ambiguous. V gave up 3 bases and J gave up 1 base, with 6 bases separating them. The CDR3 spans 13 residues. CDR1 is SGHAT and CDR2 is FQNNGV in the germline V gene. CDR3 loop: CASSFGSQETQYF. CDR3 bases: TGTGCCAGCAGCTTCGGTTCCCAAGAGACCCAGTACTTC.

The rearrangement uses TRBV30 and TRBJ1-2, with D unclear. CDR3 length: 12 residues. Trimming took 5 bases from V and 5 from J, leaving 12 bases between them. Per germline, CDR1 GTSNPN and CDR2 SVGIG (reference sequence). Here the CDR3 DNA reads TGTGCCTGGGGCGGTGGCGGGTATGGCTACACCTTC. Amino acids: CAWGGGGYGYTF.

Remarks on this clonotype: Sequence at one end of the junction differs from germline and may be a read error. The CDR3 DNA follows: TGTGCCAGCCGTGAAGCGCAGGACTGGGACGGGCAGTACTTC. Its protein product is CASREAQDWDGQYF. The genes are TRBV2 and TRBJ2-4; D is tentatively TRBD1 or TRBD2 (5 bases each). CDR3 size: 14 residues. Per the germline V gene, CDR1 is SNHLY and CDR2 is FYNNEI.

This sequence joins TRBV6-6 and TRBJ2-1; perhaps TRBD2 as D (5 bases). The J call is uncertain, as TRBJ2-7 better fits the DNA end. Germline V lookup: CDR1 MNHNY, CDR2 SVGAGI (reference sequence). The CDR3 has 15 amino acids. CDR3 sequence: CASRPRTTGTYEQYF. CDR3 in DNA: TGTGCCAGCAGGCCCCGTACGACCGGGACCTACGAGCAGTACTTC.

In its sample, this clonotype was seen a few times. V is TRBV9 and J is TRBJ2-1; 7 nucleotides agree with TRBD1. Trimming cost V 3 bases and J 11 bases; bases outside gene matches: 8. This CDR3 has 13 residues. CDR1 is SGDLS and CDR2 is YYNGEE in the germline V gene. The CDR3 nucleotides are TGTGCCAGCAGCGCAATCGACAGGGCTCAGCAGTTCTTC. Protein product: CASSAIDRAQQFF.

This clonotype was observed a single time. The rearrangement joins TRBV28 to TRBJ2-3, with TRBD1 identical over 8 bases. V trimming: 4 bases; J trimming: 5 bases; junction bases outside the gene matches: 11. The CDR3 totals 16 residues. The germline V gene has CDR1 MDHEN and CDR2 SYDVKM. This chain's CDR3 is CASSSPKGQGGDTQYF. The CDR3, as DNA: TGTGCCAGCAGTTCCCCTAAAGGACAGGGCGGAGATACGCAGTATTTT.

The J gene is TRBJ2-3, the V gene TRBV11-2, with D unresolved. Trimming removed 0 bases at V and 5 bases at J, with 6 bases between. Germline CDR1 and CDR2: SGHAT and FQNNGV. The CDR3 consists of 13 residues. The CDR3 loop reads CASSLEVLDTQYF. The CDR3 nucleotides read TGTGCCAGCAGCTTAGAGGTGTTAGATACGCAGTATTTT.

The chain employs TRBV7-8 and TRBJ2-4; D perhaps matches TRBD2 (6 bases). Judging by the DNA end, TRBJ2-7 fits better; the J call may be wrong. In germline, CDR1 is SGHVS, CDR2 FQNEAQ. The CDR3 is made up of 12 amino acids. This CDR3 is CASSAGLYEQYF. CDR3 nucleotide sequence: TGTGCCAGCAGCGCGGGATTGTACGAGCAGTACTTC.

This clonotype was detected a few times. This CDR3 is CASNARSSSYNEQFF. In nucleotides, the CDR3 is TGCGCCAGCAACGCCCGTAGCAGCTCCTACAATGAGCAGTTCTTC. The gene calls are TRBV5-1 and TRBJ2-1; D unclear. The V end was cut by 6 bases, the J end by 0 bases, with 13 bases between. Germline CDR1 and CDR2: SGHRS and YFSETQ. The CDR3 is 15 residues long.